The rows below give T cell receptor beta chains drawn from one sample of a study of PD-L1 blockade in urothelial cancer. The assay was immunoSEQ multiplex PCR, and TCRdb's table has in-frame clones only and misses some. The profile shows 37,000 or so clones, under 90% of them singletons. Sequencing was performed on PBMCs, taken around atezolizumab (anti-PD-L1) treatment. The receptors derive from a man between 60 and 75 years old with urothelial cancer. CDR3s include the opening cysteine and the closing phenylalanine or tryptophan. Each record gives: D gene, V gene, J gene, clone size, CDR3 DNA, CDR3 protein. A D gene is named only where the DNA matches it firmly. Clone size, where shown, is once, few, many, or a class for clones that have expanded.

d_call: TRBD1
v_call: TRBV30
j_call: TRBJ1-6
clone_size: few
cdr3_nt: TGTGCCTGGAGAAGAAGTCGTTTGGGACAGGGTTTTAGTTCACCCCTCCACTTT
cdr3_aa: CAWRRSRLGQGFSSPLHF

d_call: -
v_call: TRBV30
j_call: TRBJ2-7
clone_size: -
cdr3_nt: TGTGCCGCGCGGAGGGCGCGCCTGAGGAGCGAGCAGTACTTC
cdr3_aa: CAARRARLRSEQYF

d_call: TRBD1
v_call: TRBV5-8
j_call: TRBJ1-6
clone_size: -
cdr3_nt: TGTGCCAGCAGCTTGGCCGGGACAGAGAATTCACCCCTCCACTTT
cdr3_aa: CASSLAGTENSPLHF

d_call: -
v_call: TRBV11-2
j_call: TRBJ2-5
clone_size: -
cdr3_nt: TGTGCCAGCAGCTCAGGACACCAAGGAGAGACCCAGTACTTC
cdr3_aa: CASSSGHQGETQYF

d_call: TRBD1
v_call: TRBV11-1
j_call: TRBJ2-7
clone_size: -
cdr3_nt: TGTGCCAGCAGCCCACAGGGGGCCCACTACGAGCAGTACTTC
cdr3_aa: CASSPQGAHYEQYF

d_call: -
v_call: TRBV7-9
j_call: TRBJ1-6
clone_size: -
cdr3_nt: TGTGCCAGCAGCTTAACAGAAAATTCACCCCTCCACTTT
cdr3_aa: CASSLTENSPLHF

d_call: TRBD2
v_call: TRBV2
j_call: TRBJ2-6
clone_size: -
cdr3_nt: TGTGCCAGCAGGAAAGGGACTAGTAATGGTGGGGCCAACGTCCTGACTTTC
cdr3_aa: CASRKGTSNGGANVLTF

d_call: -
v_call: TRBV28
j_call: TRBJ2-3
clone_size: -
cdr3_nt: TGTGCCAGCAGTGCCATAGGGGTTAGCACAGATACGCAGTATTTT
cdr3_aa: CASSAIGVSTDTQYF

d_call: -
v_call: TRBV18
j_call: TRBJ2-1
clone_size: -
cdr3_nt: TGTGCCAGCTCACGAGGGGGGGCCTACAATGAGCAGTTCTTC
cdr3_aa: CASSRGGAYNEQFF

d_call: -
v_call: TRBV5-6
j_call: TRBJ1-1
clone_size: -
cdr3_nt: TGTGCCAGCAGGAAACAGAACACTGAAGCTTTCTTT
cdr3_aa: CASRKQNTEAFF

d_call: -
v_call: TRBV18
j_call: TRBJ2-2
clone_size: -
cdr3_nt: TGTGCCAGCTCGTGGACAGCGAACACCGGGGAGCTGTTTTTT
cdr3_aa: CASSWTANTGELFF

d_call: TRBD1
v_call: TRBV27
j_call: TRBJ2-1
clone_size: -
cdr3_nt: TGTGCCAGCAGTACATACGACAGGGGTCGCTACAATGAGCAGTTCTTC
cdr3_aa: CASSTYDRGRYNEQFF

d_call: TRBD1
v_call: TRBV2
j_call: TRBJ2-7
clone_size: -
cdr3_nt: TGTGCCAGCAGGGGCCCAGGGACAGACCCCCCGGACGAGCAGTACTTC
cdr3_aa: CASRGPGTDPPDEQYF

d_call: TRBD1
v_call: TRBV23-1
j_call: TRBJ1-3
clone_size: -
cdr3_nt: TGCGCCAGCTGCCATAACGCCGGGACAGGGGTTACTGGAAACACCATATATTTT
cdr3_aa: CASCHNAGTGVTGNTIYF

d_call: TRBD1
v_call: TRBV2
j_call: TRBJ1-1
clone_size: -
cdr3_nt: TGTGCCAGCAGTGGCCGGGACAGGGCCACTGAAGCTTTCTTT
cdr3_aa: CASSGRDRATEAFF

d_call: -
v_call: TRBV28
j_call: TRBJ2-3
clone_size: -
cdr3_nt: TGTGCCAGCAGTAACCGCCGGGGAGTGAGTACAGATACGCAGTATTTT
cdr3_aa: CASSNRRGVSTDTQYF

d_call: -
v_call: TRBV2
j_call: TRBJ2-1
clone_size: -
cdr3_nt: TGTGCCAGCAGTGAGTTTGCCAGCGATAATGAGCAGTTCTTC
cdr3_aa: CASSEFASDNEQFF

d_call: -
v_call: TRBV5-1
j_call: TRBJ1-3
clone_size: -
cdr3_nt: TGCGCCAGCAGCCGCGACGGGAGCTCTGGAAACACCATATATTTT
cdr3_aa: CASSRDGSSGNTIYF

d_call: -
v_call: TRBV29-1
j_call: TRBJ2-2
clone_size: -
cdr3_nt: TGCAGCGTTGATGGGCCGAACACCGGGGAGCTGTTTTTT
cdr3_aa: CSVDGPNTGELFF

d_call: TRBD1
v_call: TRBV6-1
j_call: TRBJ2-7
clone_size: -
cdr3_nt: TGTGCCAGTCTAGCCGGGACAGGGGGCGTATACGAGCAGTACTTC
cdr3_aa: CASLAGTGGVYEQYF

d_call: -
v_call: TRBV6-5
j_call: TRBJ2-7
clone_size: -
cdr3_nt: TGTGCCAGCAGTTACTCGTCCAAGAGCCCCTACGAGCAGTACTTC
cdr3_aa: CASSYSSKSPYEQYF

d_call: -
v_call: TRBV4-1
j_call: TRBJ1-3
clone_size: -
cdr3_nt: TGCGCCAGCAGCCAAGAACACCGCCCTGGAAACACCATATATTTT
cdr3_aa: CASSQEHRPGNTIYF

d_call: -
v_call: TRBV27
j_call: TRBJ1-2
clone_size: -
cdr3_nt: TGTGCCAGCAGGCTAACAGGGAACTATGGCTACACCTTC
cdr3_aa: CASRLTGNYGYTF

d_call: -
v_call: TRBV9
j_call: TRBJ2-1
clone_size: -
cdr3_nt: TGTGCCAGCAGCGTAGCGGGCTACAATGAGCAGTTCTTC
cdr3_aa: CASSVAGYNEQFF

d_call: TRBD2
v_call: TRBV5-1
j_call: TRBJ2-5
clone_size: -
cdr3_nt: TGCGCCAGCAGCCAAAATAGCGGGGGGCCACAAGAGACCCAGTACTTC
cdr3_aa: CASSQNSGGPQETQYF

d_call: -
v_call: TRBV27
j_call: TRBJ1-4
clone_size: -
cdr3_nt: TGTGCCAGCAGTCCCTTAGAGGGCGCGGGGGAAAAACTGTTTTTT
cdr3_aa: CASSPLEGAGEKLFF

d_call: -
v_call: TRBV7-9
j_call: TRBJ1-1
clone_size: -
cdr3_nt: TGTGCCAGCAGCTTAGGCCCGGACACGAGGTTTCATGAAGCTTTCTTT
cdr3_aa: CASSLGPDTRFHEAFF

d_call: TRBD2
v_call: TRBV4-2
j_call: TRBJ2-4
clone_size: few
cdr3_nt: TGTGCCAGCAGCCAAGCTTCCGGGGGGGCCGGGAACATTCAGTACTTC
cdr3_aa: CASSQASGGAGNIQYF

d_call: -
v_call: TRBV7-9
j_call: TRBJ1-1
clone_size: -
cdr3_nt: TGTGCCAGCAGCACCCACCGCGGCGTGGGGGGCACTGAAGCTTTCTTT
cdr3_aa: CASSTHRGVGGTEAFF

d_call: TRBD2
v_call: TRBV7-6
j_call: TRBJ2-2
clone_size: -
cdr3_nt: TGTGCCAGCAGCTTAATGGGACTAGCGGGGGGTACAACCGGGGAGCTGTTTTTT
cdr3_aa: CASSLMGLAGGTTGELFF

d_call: -
v_call: TRBV15
j_call: TRBJ2-5
clone_size: -
cdr3_nt: TGTGCCACCAGCAGCCATCGGACACGTCGAGAGACCCAGTACTTC
cdr3_aa: CATSSHRTRRETQYF

d_call: -
v_call: TRBV28
j_call: TRBJ1-2
clone_size: -
cdr3_nt: TGTGCCAGCAAACTGGGGCAGGGGAATGGCTACACCTTC
cdr3_aa: CASKLGQGNGYTF

d_call: -
v_call: TRBV11-2
j_call: TRBJ2-7
clone_size: -
cdr3_nt: TGTGCCAGCAGCTCAACGGGACTGATCTACGAGCAGTACTTC
cdr3_aa: CASSSTGLIYEQYF

d_call: TRBD2
v_call: TRBV29-1
j_call: TRBJ2-5
clone_size: -
cdr3_nt: TGCAGCGTTGAATTCAGCGGGGGGGCCGGGACCCAGTACTTC
cdr3_aa: CSVEFSGGAGTQYF

d_call: -
v_call: TRBV5-6
j_call: TRBJ2-3
clone_size: few
cdr3_nt: TGTGCCAGCAGCTATGGGGCAGAGGCAGATACGCAGTATTTT
cdr3_aa: CASSYGAEADTQYF

d_call: -
v_call: TRBV10-1
j_call: TRBJ2-7
clone_size: few
cdr3_nt: TGCGCCACCCCCTCGGGCGAGCAGTACTTC
cdr3_aa: CATPSGEQYF

d_call: TRBD1
v_call: TRBV18
j_call: TRBJ2-7
clone_size: -
cdr3_nt: TGTGCCAGCTCACCCTCGGGACAGGTCGCCTACGAGCAGTACTTC
cdr3_aa: CASSPSGQVAYEQYF

d_call: TRBD1
v_call: TRBV7-2
j_call: TRBJ2-1
clone_size: few
cdr3_nt: TGTGCCAGCAGCTTAGTCAGGGGGAATGAGCAGTTCTTC
cdr3_aa: CASSLVRGNEQFF

d_call: -
v_call: TRBV19
j_call: TRBJ2-1
clone_size: -
cdr3_nt: TGTGCCAGTATGGTGGGGGGGGCGTACAATGAGCAGTTCTTC
cdr3_aa: CASMVGGAYNEQFF

d_call: -
v_call: TRBV30
j_call: TRBJ2-3
clone_size: -
cdr3_nt: TGTGTTACAACAGCTATGGAGGGAAGCACAGATACGCAGTATTTT
cdr3_aa: CVTTAMEGSTDTQYF

d_call: -
v_call: TRBV4-1
j_call: TRBJ2-3
clone_size: -
cdr3_nt: TGCGCCAGCAGCCAGGGGCGTCGCACAGATACGCAGTATTTT
cdr3_aa: CASSQGRRTDTQYF

d_call: -
v_call: TRBV19
j_call: TRBJ1-2
clone_size: -
cdr3_nt: TGTGCCAGTAGAGGGGATGGCTACACCTTC
cdr3_aa: CASRGDGYTF